Each of the 22 T cell receptor beta chains below was sequenced from the same sample in a study of T cell responses to AZD1222 COVID-19 vaccine. Only in-frame clones appear in the TCRdb table, and some are missing; sequencing was by immunoSEQ multiplex PCR. The sample shows about 140,000 clones, 80% to 95% of them seen only once. This specimen was peripheral blood, taken on day 0 of AZD1222 vaccination. The source of these receptors is an adult in good health.

V and J are TRBV4-1 and TRBJ2-7; TRBD1 agrees at 7 bases. Germline lookup yields CDR1 MGHRA and CDR2 YSYEKL. V lost 0 bases, J lost 3 bases, and 8 bases stayed unmatched. The CDR3 consists of 16 residues. The DNA for the CDR3 is TGCGCCAGCAGCCAAGAGGCCGGGACAGACTTCTACGAGCAGTACTTC. It encodes CASSQEAGTDFYEQYF.

This chain links TRBV2 with TRBJ1-1; no definite D call. This CDR3 is built from 15 residues. V lost 0 bases and J 6 bases, leaving 14 bases between the germline ends. CDR1 is SNHLY, CDR2 FYNNEI, per germline. CDR3 sequence reads: CASSEAFGRNAEAFF. The CDR3 DNA reads TGTGCCAGCAGTGAAGCGTTCGGGAGAAACGCTGAAGCTTTCTTT.

The chain combines TRBV6-5 with TRBJ2-1; D remains ambiguous. V lost 7 bases and J lost 1, with 8 bases in between. The germline V gene has CDR1 MNHEY and CDR2 SVGAGI. The CDR3 is 13 residues long. The CDR3 nucleotides are TGTGCCAGCACCCCTCGTTCCTACAATGAGCAGTTCTTC. It translates to CASTPRSYNEQFF.

The J gene is TRBJ1-2, the V gene TRBV5-4; D call uncertain. The CDR3 length is 12 residues. Trimming cost V 1 base and J 8 bases, with 9 bases left between them. Per the germline V gene, CDR1 is SGHNT and CDR2 is YYREEE (reference sequence). CDR3 bases: TGTGCCAGCAGCTTGTATCTACAGGGCTACACCTTC. It yields the protein CASSLYLQGYTF.

V gene TRBV19 combines with J gene TRBJ2-7; the match to TRBD2 covers 9 bases. V lost 6 bases, J lost 2 bases, and 5 bases stayed unmatched. From germline, CDR1 is LNHDA and CDR2 SQIVND (reference sequence). The CDR3 covers 14 residues. CDR3 region: CASRKREDTYEQYF. CDR3 in DNA: TGTGCCAGTAGAAAGCGGGAGGACACCTACGAGCAGTACTTC.

This sequence joins TRBV24-1 and TRBJ1-2, with D perhaps matching TRBD1 (6 bases). V was shortened by 11 bases and J by 3 bases, with 12 bases between the two germline ends. The CDR3 is made up of 12 amino acids. Germline CDR1 KGHDR, CDR2 SFDVKD. CDR3 sequence reads: CAIENRDYGYTF. The DNA of the CDR3 is TGTGCCATCGAAAACAGGGACTATGGCTACACCTTC.

J is TRBJ1-1 and V is TRBV5-5; tentatively, D is TRBD1 (5 bases). Germline V lookup: CDR1 SGHKS, CDR2 YYEKEE (reference sequence). The V gene lost 4 bases and the J gene lost 10 bases, with 20 bases spanning the gap. The CDR3 is made up of 14 amino acids. CDR3 loop: CASSLVGGGRGAFF. As DNA, the CDR3 is TGTGCCAGCAGCCTGGTGGGGGGTGGTCGGGGAGCTTTCTTT.

The chain employs TRBV27 and TRBJ1-6; the D is unclear. Germline CDR1 reads MNHEY; CDR2 reads SMNVEV (reference sequence). This CDR3 has 16 amino acids. Trimming stripped 1 base from V and 5 bases from J, with 12 bases between. CDR3 in amino acids: CASSLLGGFDNSPLHF. In DNA, the CDR3 is TGTGCCAGCAGTTTATTAGGAGGGTTCGATAATTCACCCCTCCACTTT.

The gene calls are TRBV19 and TRBJ1-2; D gene unclear. The CDR3 is made up of 11 amino acids. Germline CDR1 is LNHDA and CDR2 is SQIVND (reference sequence). The V and J ends lost 8 bases and 4 bases respectively, with 8 bases between them. The CDR3, as DNA: TGTGCCAGTCAAGGGTTCTATGGCTACACCTTC. This encodes CASQGFYGYTF.

The chain employs TRBV12-3 or TRBV12-4 and TRBJ1-2, with 8 bases lining up with TRBD1. The ends lost 5 bases at V and 6 bases at J; junction bases unmatched: 5. The CDR3 sequence is 13 residues long. This CDR3 reads CASSLDRDNGYTF. The CDR3 DNA reads TGTGCCAGCAGTCTGGACAGGGACAATGGCTACACCTTC.

The chain is built from TRBV15 and TRBJ2-2; D is perhaps TRBD1 or TRBD2 (5 bases each). Germline values: CDR1 LNHNV, CDR2 YYDKDF (reference sequence). This CDR3 has 17 residues. Trimming stripped 5 bases from V and 7 bases from J, with 23 bases between. The CDR3 DNA is TGTGCCACCAGCCCTCCCACCCCCGGGGCCTCCTTCGGGGAGCTGTTTTTT. It codes for CATSPPTPGASFGELFF.

V and J are TRBV18 and TRBJ1-5; D might be TRBD1 (6 bases). CDR1 is KGHSH and CDR2 is LQKENI in the germline V gene. The ends were cut back, 3 bases at V and 1 base at J, with 10 bases in the middle. The CDR3 totals 15 residues. CDR3 nucleotide sequence: TGTGCCAGCTCACCGGGGGCTGGGAGCAATCAGCCCCAGCATTTT. Protein sequence: CASSPGAGSNQPQHF.

This chain connects TRBV27 to TRBJ1-1, with TRBD1 identical over 7 bases. This CDR3 is 15 amino acids long. Germline-derived CDR1 and CDR2 are MNHEY and SMNVEV (reference sequence). V lost 2 bases and J lost 2; bases outside the gene matches: 5. CDR3 nucleotides: TGTGCCAGCAGTTTAGAGGGGGCCGCTAACACTGAAGCTTTCTTT. Translation gives CASSLEGAANTEAFF.

The chain combines TRBV7-2 with TRBJ2-1, with TRBD2 identical over 7 bases. With V trimmed by 7 bases and J by 8 bases, 11 bases remained unmatched. The germline CDR1 and CDR2 sequences are SGHTA and FQGNSA. CDR3 length: 14 amino acids. The CDR3 DNA is TGTGCCAGCACCCAGGGAGGGCCGGGGTATGAGCAGTTCTTC. This sequence encodes CASTQGGPGYEQFF.

The V call is TRBV28, the J call TRBJ2-7; 9 bases are a match to TRBD2. V was pared by 6 bases and J by 3 bases, with 9 bases of the junction left unmatched. The germline gives CDR1 MDHEN, CDR2 SYDVKM. This CDR3 has 15 amino acids. The CDR3 loop is CASSLVAGGDYEQYF. CDR3 DNA sequence: TGTGCCAGCAGCCTAGTTGCGGGGGGGGACTACGAGCAGTACTTC. The full variable domain, its missing parts supplied by reference TRBV28 and TRBJ2-7, is DVKVTQSSRYLVKRTGEKVFLECVQDMDHENMFWYRQDPGLGLRLIYFSYDVKMKEKGDIPEGYSVSREKKERFSLILESASTNQTSMYLCASSLVAGGDYEQYFGPGTRLTVT.

Only one count was recorded for this clone. This rearrangement joins TRBV5-1 to TRBJ1-4, with a possible D match to TRBD1 (5 bases). The germline gives CDR1 SGHRS, CDR2 YFSETQ. The V end lost 2 bases, the J end lost 7 bases, and 15 bases lay between the germline ends. The CDR3 spans 15 residues. DNA for the CDR3: TGCGCCAGCAGCTTTGGAGACAGCGTAAGTGAAAAACTGTTTTTT. Its protein is CASSFGDSVSEKLFF. Complete variable domain (other parts from reference TRBV5-1 and TRBJ1-4): KAGVTQTPRYLIKTRGQQVTLSCSPISGHRSVSWYQQTPGQGLQFLFEYFSETQRNKGNFPGRFSGRQFSNSRSEMNVSTLELGDSALYLCASSFGDSVSEKLFFGSGTQLSVL.

J is TRBJ1-6 and V is TRBV3-1 (or the pseudogene TRBV3-2); D is possibly TRBD1 (5 bases). The CDR3 has 12 amino acids. Trimming removed 1 base at V and 15 bases at J, with 10 bases between. The germline CDR1 and CDR2 sequences are LGHDT and YNNKEL (reference sequence). The CDR3 region has the DNA TGTGCCAGCAGCCAAGTCGCGGGGCTCCTCCACTTT. Its translation: CASSQVAGLLHF.

The chain couples TRBV6-6 to TRBJ1-5; tentative D call: TRBD1 (5 bases). Germline V gene sequence: CDR1 MNHNY, CDR2 SVGAGI (reference sequence). Trimming took 2 bases from V and 6 from J, leaving 5 bases between them. CDR3 size: 12 residues. CDR3: CASSYDSQPQHF. For the CDR3, the DNA is TGTGCCAGCAGTTACGACAGTCAGCCCCAGCATTTT.

The CDR3 sequence is CASSHGTVSTDTQYF. CDR3 nucleotides: TGTGCCAGCAGTCATGGGACGGTTAGCACAGATACGCAGTATTTT. The V and J genes are TRBV27 and TRBJ2-3, with D perhaps given as TRBD1 or TRBD2 (5 bases each). This CDR3 spans 15 amino acids. CDR1 is MNHEY, CDR2 SMNVEV, per germline (reference sequence). Trimming left V 5 bases short and J 0 bases short, with 12 bases between.

This clone was seen just once. The chain employs TRBV4-1 and TRBJ2-7, with 9 bases fitting TRBD1. J was trimmed by 2 bases and V by 6 bases; bases with no gene match: 5. Germline V lookup: CDR1 MGHRA, CDR2 YSYEKL. There are 14 residues in the CDR3. The CDR3 sequence: CASSAGTGTYEQYF. The CDR3 region has the DNA TGCGCCAGCAGTGCCGGGACAGGGACCTACGAGCAGTACTTC.

The CDR3 DNA is TGTGCCAGCAGTCCCTGGAAGGGGCCCTACGAGCAGTACTTC. Its translation is CASSPWKGPYEQYF. The genes are TRBV27 and TRBJ2-7, with D tentatively TRBD1 (5 bases). With 5 bases removed from V and 2 bases from J, the gap between germline ends came to 13 bases. The germline CDR1 and CDR2 sequences are MNHEY and SMNVEV (reference sequence). The CDR3 loop spans 14 amino acids.

This chain uses TRBV18 with TRBJ1-2; D is uncertain. Germline CDR1 reads KGHSH; CDR2 reads LQKENI. V gave up 4 bases and J gave up 2 bases, with 11 bases separating them. This CDR3 contains 14 residues. In nucleotides, the CDR3 is TGTGCCAGCTCACTCCAGAACCAGAACTATGGCTACACCTTC. Translating gives CASSLQNQNYGYTF.